This T cell receptor (beta chain) was sequenced during a study of blood T cell repertoires in COVID-19. Using immunoSEQ multiplex PCR, the repertoire was profiled, and TCRdb retains in-frame clones only, with some absent. The sample shows 210,000 or so clones, about 77% of them seen only once. This receptor was identified in a woman aged 80 or over with active or convalescent COVID-19. Input material: peripheral blood.

DNA of the CDR3: TGTGCCAGCAGTCCGCGCACTTTCTTCGAGACCCAGTACTTC. This gives the protein CASSPRTFFETQYF. The chain carries TRBV6-6 and TRBJ2-5; no clear D. V lost 5 bases and J lost 5, with 15 bases in between. There are 14 residues in the CDR3. The germline CDR1 and CDR2 sequences are MNHNY and SVGAGI (reference sequence).